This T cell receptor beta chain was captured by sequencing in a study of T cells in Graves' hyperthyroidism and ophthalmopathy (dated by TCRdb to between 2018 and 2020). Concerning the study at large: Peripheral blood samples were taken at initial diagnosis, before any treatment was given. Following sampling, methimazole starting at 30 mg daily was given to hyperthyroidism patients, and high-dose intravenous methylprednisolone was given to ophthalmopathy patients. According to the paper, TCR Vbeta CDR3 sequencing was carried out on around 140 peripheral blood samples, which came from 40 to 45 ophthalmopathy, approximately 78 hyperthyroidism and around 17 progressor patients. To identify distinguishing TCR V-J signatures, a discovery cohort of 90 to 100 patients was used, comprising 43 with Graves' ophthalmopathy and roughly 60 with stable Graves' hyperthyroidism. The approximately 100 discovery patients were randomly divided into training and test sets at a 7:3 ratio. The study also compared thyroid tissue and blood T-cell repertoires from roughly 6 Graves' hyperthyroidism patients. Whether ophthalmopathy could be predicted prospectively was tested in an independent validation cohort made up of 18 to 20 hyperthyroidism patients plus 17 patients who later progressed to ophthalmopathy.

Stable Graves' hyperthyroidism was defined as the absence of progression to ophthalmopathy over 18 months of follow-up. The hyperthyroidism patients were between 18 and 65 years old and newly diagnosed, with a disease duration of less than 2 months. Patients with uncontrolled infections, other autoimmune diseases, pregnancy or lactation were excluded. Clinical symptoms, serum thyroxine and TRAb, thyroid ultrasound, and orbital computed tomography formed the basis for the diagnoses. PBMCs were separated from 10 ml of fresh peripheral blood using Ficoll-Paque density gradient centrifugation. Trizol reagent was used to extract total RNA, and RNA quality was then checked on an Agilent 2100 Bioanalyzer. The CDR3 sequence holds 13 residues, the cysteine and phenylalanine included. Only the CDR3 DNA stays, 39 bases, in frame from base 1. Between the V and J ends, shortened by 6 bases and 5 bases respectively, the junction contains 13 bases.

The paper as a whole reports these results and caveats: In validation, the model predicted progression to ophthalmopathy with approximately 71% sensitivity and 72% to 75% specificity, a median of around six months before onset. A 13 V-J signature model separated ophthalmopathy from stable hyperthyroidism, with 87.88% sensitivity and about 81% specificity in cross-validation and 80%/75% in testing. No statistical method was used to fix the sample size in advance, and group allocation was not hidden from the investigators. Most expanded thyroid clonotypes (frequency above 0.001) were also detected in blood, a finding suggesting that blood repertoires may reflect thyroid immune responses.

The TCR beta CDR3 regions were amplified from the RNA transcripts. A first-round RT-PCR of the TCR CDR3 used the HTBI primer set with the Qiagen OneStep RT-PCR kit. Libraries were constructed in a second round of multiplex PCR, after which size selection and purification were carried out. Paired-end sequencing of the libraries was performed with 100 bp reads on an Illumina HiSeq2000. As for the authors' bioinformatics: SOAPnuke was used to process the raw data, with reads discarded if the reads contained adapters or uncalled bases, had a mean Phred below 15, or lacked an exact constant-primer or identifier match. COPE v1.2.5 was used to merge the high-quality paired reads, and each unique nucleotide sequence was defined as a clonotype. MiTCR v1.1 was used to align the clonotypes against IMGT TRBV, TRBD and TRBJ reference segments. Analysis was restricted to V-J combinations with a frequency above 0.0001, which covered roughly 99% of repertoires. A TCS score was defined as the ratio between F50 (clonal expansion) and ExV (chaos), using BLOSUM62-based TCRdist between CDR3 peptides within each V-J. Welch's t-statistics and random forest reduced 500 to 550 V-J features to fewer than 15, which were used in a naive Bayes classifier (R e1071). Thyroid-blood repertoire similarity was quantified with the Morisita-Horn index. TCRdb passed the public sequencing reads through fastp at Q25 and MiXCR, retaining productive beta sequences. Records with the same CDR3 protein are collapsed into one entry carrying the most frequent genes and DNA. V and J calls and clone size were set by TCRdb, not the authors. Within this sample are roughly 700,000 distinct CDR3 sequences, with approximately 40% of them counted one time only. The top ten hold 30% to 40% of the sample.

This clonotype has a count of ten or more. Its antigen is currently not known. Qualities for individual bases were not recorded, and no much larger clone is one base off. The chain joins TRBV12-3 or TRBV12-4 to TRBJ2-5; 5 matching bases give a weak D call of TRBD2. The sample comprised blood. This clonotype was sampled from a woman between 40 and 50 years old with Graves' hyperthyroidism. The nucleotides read TGTGCCAGCAGGACCCGTAGGGAGGAGACCCAGTACTTC. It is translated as CASRTRREETQYF.